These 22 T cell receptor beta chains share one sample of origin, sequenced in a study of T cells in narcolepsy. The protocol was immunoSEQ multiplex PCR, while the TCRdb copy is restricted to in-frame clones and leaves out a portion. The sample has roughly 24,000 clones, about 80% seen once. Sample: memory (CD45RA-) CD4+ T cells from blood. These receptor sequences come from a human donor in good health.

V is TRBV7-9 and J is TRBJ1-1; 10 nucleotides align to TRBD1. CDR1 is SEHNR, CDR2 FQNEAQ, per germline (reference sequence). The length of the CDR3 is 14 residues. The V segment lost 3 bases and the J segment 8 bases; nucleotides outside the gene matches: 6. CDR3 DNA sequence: TGTGCCAGCAGCTTTTCAGGGACAGGGGTGGAAGCTTTCTTT. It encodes CASSFSGTGVEAFF.

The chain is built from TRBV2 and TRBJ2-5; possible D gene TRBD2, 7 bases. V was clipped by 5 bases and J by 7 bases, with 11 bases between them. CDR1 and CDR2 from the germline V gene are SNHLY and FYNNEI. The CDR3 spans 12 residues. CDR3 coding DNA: TGTGCCAGCAGTCCGGGGGGCGCGACCCAGTACTTC. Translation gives CASSPGGATQYF.

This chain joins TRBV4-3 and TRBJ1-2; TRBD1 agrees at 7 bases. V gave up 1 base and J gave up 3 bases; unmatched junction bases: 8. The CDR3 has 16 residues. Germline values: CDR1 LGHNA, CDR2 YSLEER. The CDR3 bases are TGCGCCAGCAGCCAAGGCTTTACAGGGGAGGACTATGGCTACACCTTC. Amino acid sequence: CASSQGFTGEDYGYTF.

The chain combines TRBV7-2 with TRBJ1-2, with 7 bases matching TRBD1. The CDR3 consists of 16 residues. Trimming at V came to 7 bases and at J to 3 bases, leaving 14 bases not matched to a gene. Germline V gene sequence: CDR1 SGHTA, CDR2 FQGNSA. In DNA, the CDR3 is TGTGCCAGCACTATCGGGACAGCGTCTGGAGACTATGGCTACACCTTC. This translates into CASTIGTASGDYGYTF.

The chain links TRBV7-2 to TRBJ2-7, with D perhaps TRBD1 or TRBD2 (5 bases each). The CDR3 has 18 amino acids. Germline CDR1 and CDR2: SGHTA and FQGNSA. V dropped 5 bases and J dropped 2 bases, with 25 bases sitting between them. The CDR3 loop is CASSRTTGAYSTTYEQYF. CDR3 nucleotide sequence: TGTGCCAGCAGCCGCACCACCGGGGCGTACTCCACCACCTACGAGCAGTACTTC. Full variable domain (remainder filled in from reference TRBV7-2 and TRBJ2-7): GAGVSQSPSNKVTEKGKDVELRCDPISGHTALYWYRQSLGQGLEFLIYFQGNSAPDKSGLPSDRFSAERTGGSVSTLTIQRTQQEDSAVYLCASSRTTGAYSTTYEQYFGPGTRLTVT.

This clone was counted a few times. CDR3 in amino acids: CASSLGFSGNTIYF. CDR3 coding DNA: TGTGCCAGCAGCCTGGGGTTCTCTGGAAACACCATATATTTT. This chain joins TRBV6-5 and TRBJ1-3; D remains unclear. Germline V gene lookup returns CDR1 MNHEY and CDR2 SVGAGI. V gave up 6 bases and J gave up 0 bases, with 9 bases separating them. CDR3 length: 14 residues.

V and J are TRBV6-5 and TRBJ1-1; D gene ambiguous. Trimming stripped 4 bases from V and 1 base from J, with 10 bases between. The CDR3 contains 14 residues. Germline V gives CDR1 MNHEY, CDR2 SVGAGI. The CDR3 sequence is CASSFQIENTEAFF. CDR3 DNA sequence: TGTGCCAGCAGTTTCCAGATAGAGAACACTGAAGCTTTCTTT.

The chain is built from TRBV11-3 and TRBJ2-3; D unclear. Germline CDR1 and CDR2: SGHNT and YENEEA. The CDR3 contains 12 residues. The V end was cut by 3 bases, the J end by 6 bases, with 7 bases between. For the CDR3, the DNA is TGTGCCAGCAGCTTTACTGGGGATACGCAGTATTTT. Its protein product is CASSFTGDTQYF.

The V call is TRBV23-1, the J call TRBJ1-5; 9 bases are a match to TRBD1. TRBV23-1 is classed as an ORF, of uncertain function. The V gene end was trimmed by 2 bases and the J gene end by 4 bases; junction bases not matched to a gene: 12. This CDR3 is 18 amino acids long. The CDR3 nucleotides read TGCGCCAGCAGTCAAGCCCGGTCGTGGGACAGGGCAAATCAGCCCCAGCATTTT. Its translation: CASSQARSWDRANQPQHF.

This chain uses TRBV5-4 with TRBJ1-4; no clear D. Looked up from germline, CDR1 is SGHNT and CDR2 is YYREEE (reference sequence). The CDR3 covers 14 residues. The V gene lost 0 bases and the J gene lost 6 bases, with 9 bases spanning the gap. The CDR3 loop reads CASSLGWTHEKLFF. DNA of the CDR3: TGTGCCAGCAGCTTGGGCTGGACCCATGAAAAACTGTTTTTT. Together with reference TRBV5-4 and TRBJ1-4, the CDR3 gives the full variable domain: ETGVTQSPTHLIKTRGQQVTLRCSSQSGHNTVSWYQQALGQGPQFIFQYYREEENGRGNFPPRFSGLQFPNYSSELNVNALELDDSALYLCASSLGWTHEKLFFGSGTQLSVL.

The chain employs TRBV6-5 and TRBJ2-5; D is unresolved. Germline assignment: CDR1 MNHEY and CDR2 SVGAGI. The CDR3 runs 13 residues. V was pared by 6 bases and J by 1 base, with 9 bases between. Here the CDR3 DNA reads TGTGCCAGCAGCAAGTCAGTCCAAGAGACCCAGTACTTC. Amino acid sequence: CASSKSVQETQYF.

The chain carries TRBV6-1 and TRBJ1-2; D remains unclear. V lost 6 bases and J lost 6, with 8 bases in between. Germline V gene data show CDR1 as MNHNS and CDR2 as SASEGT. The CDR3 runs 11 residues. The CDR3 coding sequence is TGTGCCAGCAGCAACCGGCATGGCTACACCTTC. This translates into CASSNRHGYTF.

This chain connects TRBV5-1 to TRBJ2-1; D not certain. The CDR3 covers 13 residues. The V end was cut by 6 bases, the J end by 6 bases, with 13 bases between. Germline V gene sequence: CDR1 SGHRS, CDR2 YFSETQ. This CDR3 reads CASTSDSRNEQFF. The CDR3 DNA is TGCGCCAGCACGAGCGATAGTCGCAATGAGCAGTTCTTC. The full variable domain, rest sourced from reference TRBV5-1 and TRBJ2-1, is KAGVTQTPRYLIKTRGQQVTLSCSPISGHRSVSWYQQTPGQGLQFLFEYFSETQRNKGNFPGRFSGRQFSNSRSEMNVSTLELGDSALYLCASTSDSRNEQFFGPGTRLTVL.

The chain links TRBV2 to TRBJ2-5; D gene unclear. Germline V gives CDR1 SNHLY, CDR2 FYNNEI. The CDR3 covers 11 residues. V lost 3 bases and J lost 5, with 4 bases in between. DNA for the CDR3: TGTGCCAGCAGTGATTTCGAGACCCAGTACTTC. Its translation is CASSDFETQYF. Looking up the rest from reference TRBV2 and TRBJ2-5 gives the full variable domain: EPEVTQTPSHQVTQMGQEVILRCVPISNHLYFYWYRQILGQKVEFLVSFYNNEISEKSEIFDDQFSVERPDGSNFTLKIRSTKLEDSAMYFCASSDFETQYFGPGTRLLVL.

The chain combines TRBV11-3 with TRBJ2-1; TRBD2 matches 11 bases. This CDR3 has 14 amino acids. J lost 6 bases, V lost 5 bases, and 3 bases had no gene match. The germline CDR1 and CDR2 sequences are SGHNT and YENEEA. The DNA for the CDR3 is TGTGCCAGCAGCCCTAGCGGGAGGAGCAATGAGCAGTTCTTC. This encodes CASSPSGRSNEQFF.

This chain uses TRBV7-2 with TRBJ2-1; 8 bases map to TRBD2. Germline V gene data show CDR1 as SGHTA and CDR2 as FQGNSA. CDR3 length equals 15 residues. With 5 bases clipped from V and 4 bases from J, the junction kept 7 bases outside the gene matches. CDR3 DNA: TGTGCCAGCAGCCCCGAGCGGGGGCGATACAATGAGCAGTTCTTC. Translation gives CASSPERGRYNEQFF. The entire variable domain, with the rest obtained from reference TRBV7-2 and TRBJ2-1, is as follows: GAGVSQSPSNKVTEKGKDVELRCDPISGHTALYWYRQSLGQGLEFLIYFQGNSAPDKSGLPSDRFSAERTGGSVSTLTIQRTQQEDSAVYLCASSPERGRYNEQFFGPGTRLTVL.

The CDR3 bases are TGTGCCAGCAGCTTGGAGGGGTCGGCCTACGAGCAGTACTTC. Translating it yields CASSLEGSAYEQYF. The rearrangement links TRBV5-6 to TRBJ2-7; weak D call: TRBD1 (5 bases). V lost 0 bases and J lost 2, with 9 bases in between. The CDR3 loop spans 14 amino acids. CDR1 is SGHDT, CDR2 YYEEEE, per germline.

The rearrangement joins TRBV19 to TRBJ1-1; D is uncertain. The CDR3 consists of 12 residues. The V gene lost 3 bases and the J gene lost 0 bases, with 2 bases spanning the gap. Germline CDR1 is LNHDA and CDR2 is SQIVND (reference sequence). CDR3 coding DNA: TGTGCCAGTAGTATGTTGAACACTGAAGCTTTCTTT. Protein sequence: CASSMLNTEAFF.

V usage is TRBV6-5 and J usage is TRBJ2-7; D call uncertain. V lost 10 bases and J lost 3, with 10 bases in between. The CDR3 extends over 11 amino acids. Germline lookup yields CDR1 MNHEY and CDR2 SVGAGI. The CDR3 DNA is TGTGCCACCACGGACGGCTACGAGCAGTACTTC. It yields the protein CATTDGYEQYF.

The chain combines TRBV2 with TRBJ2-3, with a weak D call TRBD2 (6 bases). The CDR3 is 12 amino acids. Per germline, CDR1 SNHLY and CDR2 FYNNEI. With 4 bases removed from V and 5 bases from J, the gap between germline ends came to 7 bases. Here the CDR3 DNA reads TGTGCCAGCAGTGGGGGGGAAGATACGCAGTATTTT. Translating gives CASSGGEDTQYF.

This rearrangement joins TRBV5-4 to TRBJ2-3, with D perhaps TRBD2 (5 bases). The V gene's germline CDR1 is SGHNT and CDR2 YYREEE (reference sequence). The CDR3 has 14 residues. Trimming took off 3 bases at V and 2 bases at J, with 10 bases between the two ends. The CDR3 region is CASSSRTSTDTQYF. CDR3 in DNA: TGTGCCAGCAGCTCAAGGACTTCCACAGATACGCAGTATTTT.

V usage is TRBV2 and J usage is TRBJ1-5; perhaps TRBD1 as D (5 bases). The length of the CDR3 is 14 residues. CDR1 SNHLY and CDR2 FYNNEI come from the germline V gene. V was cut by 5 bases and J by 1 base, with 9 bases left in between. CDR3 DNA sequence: TGTGCCAGCAGTCCCAGGGAGAGCAATCAGCCCCAGCATTTT. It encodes CASSPRESNQPQHF.